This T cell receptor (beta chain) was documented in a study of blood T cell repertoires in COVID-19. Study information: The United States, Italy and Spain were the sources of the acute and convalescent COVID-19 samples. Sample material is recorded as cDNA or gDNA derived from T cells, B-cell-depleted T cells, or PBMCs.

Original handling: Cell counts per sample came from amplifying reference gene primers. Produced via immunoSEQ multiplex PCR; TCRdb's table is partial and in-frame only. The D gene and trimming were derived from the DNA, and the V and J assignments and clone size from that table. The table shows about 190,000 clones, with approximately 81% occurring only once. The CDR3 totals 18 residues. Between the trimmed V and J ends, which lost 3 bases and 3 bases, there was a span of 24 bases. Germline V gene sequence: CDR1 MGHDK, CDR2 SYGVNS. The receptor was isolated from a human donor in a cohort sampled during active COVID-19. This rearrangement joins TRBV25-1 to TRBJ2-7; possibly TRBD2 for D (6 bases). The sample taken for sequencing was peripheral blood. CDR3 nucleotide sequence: TGTGCCAGCAGTGAGCGTTGCGGGGATCCACATACCGACTACGAGCAGTACGTC. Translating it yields CASSERCGDPHTDYEQYV.